A single sample gave rise to the 26 T cell receptor beta chains below, sequenced in a study of metastatic and nonmetastatic thyroid tumors. All patients were untreated before thyroid surgery. With MiXCR, TCRdb reprocessed the PCR reads. This repertoire shows tens of thousands of clones, around 12% found once; its top ten account for around 8.8%. The specimen sequenced was tumor tissue. The receptors originated from a female donor with papillary thyroid cancer or a benign thyroid nodule (not recorded which). Some clones in this sample may be carry-over from other donors' samples.

For this clone: The sample holds other DNA sequences that translate to the same CDR3. The CDR3 DNA reads as TGTGCCAGCAGGAACAGGTATACTTTATACACCATATATTTT. Its protein is CASRNRYTLYTIYF. The chain combines TRBV6-1 with TRBJ1-3; D may be TRBD1 (5 bases). There are 14 residues in the CDR3. Germline V gives CDR1 MNHNS, CDR2 SASEGT. Trimming left V 6 bases short and J 8 bases short, with 17 bases between.

This clone was found many times. Different DNA sequences within this sample yield the same CDR3. The chain employs TRBV5-4 and TRBJ2-7; 14 bases match TRBD2. CDR1 SGHNT and CDR2 YYREEE come from the germline V gene (reference sequence). There are 16 residues in the CDR3. J lost 5 bases, V lost 4 bases, and 8 bases had no gene match. In nucleotides, the CDR3 is TGTGCCAGCAGCCTTCGGACTAGCGGGAGGTTCAACGAGCAGTACTTC. This encodes CASSLRTSGRFNEQYF.

This clone was found many times. This chain uses TRBV2 with TRBJ2-7; a weak D match, TRBD2 (5 bases). Between the trimmed V and J ends, which lost 2 bases and 3 bases, there was a span of 5 bases. The CDR3 covers 12 residues. Germline V gene data show CDR1 as SNHLY and CDR2 as FYNNEI. The CDR3 reads CASSESGYEQYF. The CDR3 region has the DNA TGTGCCAGCAGTGAAAGCGGCTACGAGCAGTACTTC.

This clone was detected many times. V usage is TRBV9 and J usage is TRBJ2-2; D is perhaps TRBD2 (6 bases). CDR1 is SGDLS, CDR2 YYNGEE, per germline. Deletions cut 0 bases from V and 1 base from J, with 7 bases between. CDR3 size: 15 residues. CDR3 bases: TGTGCCAGCAGCGTAGTTAGCGGGAACACCGGGGAGCTGTTTTTT. This encodes CASSVVSGNTGELFF.

Many counts were recorded for this clone. This rearrangement joins TRBV11-2 to TRBJ1-1, with TRBD1 as a possible D gene (5 bases). V lost 4 bases, J lost 0 bases, and 15 bases lay in between. This CDR3 contains 16 residues. Germline values: CDR1 SGHAT, CDR2 FQNNGV. The CDR3: CASSSLFGRVNTEAFF. As DNA, the CDR3 is TGTGCCAGCAGCTCACTCTTCGGCAGGGTGAACACTGAAGCTTTCTTT.

This clone was seen many times. V usage is TRBV15 and J usage is TRBJ1-1, with no clear D. The CDR3 consists of 14 residues. Germline CDR1 LNHNV, CDR2 YYDKDF (reference sequence). V was cut by 1 base and J by 1 base, with 7 bases left in between. DNA of the CDR3: TGTGCCACCAGCAGAGTGAGGAGGAACACTGAAGCTTTCTTT. This gives the protein CATSRVRRNTEAFF. The whole variable domain, remainder taken from reference TRBV15 and TRBJ1-1, is DAMVIQNPRYQVTQFGKPVTLSCSQTLNHNVMYWYQQKSSQAPKLLFHYYDKDFNNEADTPDNFQSRRPNTSFCFLDIRSPGLGDTAMYLCATSRVRRNTEAFFGQGTRLTVV.

This chain links TRBV12-3 or TRBV12-4 with TRBJ1-4, with 7 nucleotides matching TRBD1. There are 16 residues in the CDR3. The V gene end was trimmed by 6 bases and the J gene end by 8 bases; junction bases not matched to a gene: 15. CDR3 sequence reads: CASSQDLRGPGEKLFF. The CDR3 DNA is TGTGCCAGCAGCCAAGACTTGAGGGGGCCGGGGGAAAAACTGTTTTTT.

Regarding this clone: This may stem from a read error, because a much larger clone lies one nucleotide away. V usage is TRBV10-1 and J usage is TRBJ2-3; no firm D call. Germline CDR1 reads WNHNN; CDR2 reads SYGVQD (reference sequence). The CDR3 loop spans 10 amino acids. V lost 10 bases, J lost 0 bases, and 2 bases lay in between. CDR3 nucleotides: TGCGCCATCAGCACAGATACGCAGTATTTT. As protein: CAISTDTQYF.

This clone has a count of ten or more. V and J are TRBV12-3 or TRBV12-4 and TRBJ2-2, with D possibly being TRBD2 (6 bases). Deletions cut 5 bases from V and 6 bases from J, with 10 bases between. The CDR3 is 13 residues long. CDR3 loop: CASSLRDSGELFF. The CDR3 DNA reads as TGTGCCAGCAGTCTAAGGGACTCCGGGGAGCTGTTTTTT.

Comments on this clone: At one boundary the junction diverges from the germline segment, which might be a read error. V usage is TRBV12-5 and J usage is TRBJ2-1; tentative D call: TRBD2 (5 bases). The CDR3 contains 16 residues. Looked up from germline, CDR1 is LGHNT and CDR2 is FRNRAP. The CDR3 loop reads CASGSSRVASYNERFF. For the CDR3, the DNA is TGTGCTAGTGGCTCCTCTAGGGTAGCGTCCTACAATGAGCGGTTCTTC.

This clone was seen repeatedly, ten times or more. The chain carries TRBV9 and TRBJ1-1; no clear D gene. Trimming removed 2 bases from V and 4 bases from J, with 12 bases in between. Germline values: CDR1 SGDLS, CDR2 YYNGEE. The CDR3 is 14 amino acids. CDR3 bases: TGTGCCAGCAGCGTCGGAGGGTCGGGCACTGAAGCTTTCTTT. Protein: CASSVGGSGTEAFF.

This clone was detected many times. Additional DNA sequences in this sample encode the identical CDR3. J is TRBJ1-2 and V is TRBV19; D ambiguous. The germline V gene has CDR1 LNHDA and CDR2 SQIVND (reference sequence). The CDR3 contains 13 residues. The V gene lost 3 bases and the J gene lost 11 bases, with 16 bases spanning the gap. The CDR3 is CASSIRSGLGYTF. CDR3 sequence (DNA): TGTGCCAGTAGTATTCGGTCCGGCCTGGGTTACACCTTC.

This clone occurred many times. The chain links TRBV20-1 to TRBJ2-7; D might be TRBD1 (6 bases). Germline assignment: CDR1 DFQATT and CDR2 SNEGSKA (reference sequence). The CDR3 totals 14 residues. V gave up 3 bases and J gave up 4 bases, with 16 bases separating them. CDR3 sequence: CSASPPTGSYEQYF. The CDR3 nucleotides read TGCAGTGCTAGCCCCCCGACAGGATCTTACGAGCAGTACTTC.

This clone was counted at least ten times. The gene calls are TRBV4-1 and TRBJ2-5, with 13 bases matching TRBD2. The V gene end was trimmed by 3 bases and the J gene end by 5 bases; junction bases not matched to a gene: 12. The CDR3 is 18 amino acids. In germline, CDR1 is MGHRA, CDR2 YSYEKL. In DNA, the CDR3 is TGCGCCAGCAGCCAGGGAGGACTAGCGGGGGAGTGGGGGGAGACCCAGTACTTC. As protein: CASSQGGLAGEWGETQYF.

A note on this clone: This may be a read error: a much more frequent sequence differs by one nucleotide. The chain links TRBV5-6 to TRBJ2-5; no clear D gene. V gave up 9 bases and J gave up 3 bases, with 15 bases separating them. Germline assignment: CDR1 SGHDT and CDR2 YYEEEE. This CDR3 region has 13 residues. CDR3 protein: CANSLRSKETQYF. Here the CDR3 DNA reads TGTGCCAACAGTTTGAGGAGTAAAGAGACCCAGTACTTC.

In this sample, this clone turned up many times. V is TRBV30 and J is TRBJ2-7; 7 bases align to TRBD1. CDR3 length: 14 residues. The germline gives CDR1 GTSNPN, CDR2 SVGIG (reference sequence). Trimming removed 0 bases from V and 0 bases from J; junction bases left unmatched: 2. The CDR3 sequence: CAWSVGDSSYEQYF. CDR3 coding DNA: TGTGCCTGGAGTGTAGGGGACAGCTCCTACGAGCAGTACTTC.

This clone has at least ten counts. This rearrangement joins TRBV14 to TRBJ2-1; 14 positions agree with TRBD2. This CDR3 spans 19 amino acids. With V trimmed by 3 bases and J by 4 bases, 11 bases remained unmatched. Germline V gene lookup returns CDR1 SGHDN and CDR2 FVKESK. In DNA form, the CDR3 reads TGTGCCAGCAGCCAGAGGGGACTAGCGGGAGCTCGAAGTTACAATGAGCAGTTCTTC. It encodes CASSQRGLAGARSYNEQFF.

This clone was seen at least ten times. The chain links TRBV7-3 to TRBJ2-3; no firm D call. Germline values: CDR1 SGHTA, CDR2 FQGTGA. CDR3 length: 15 amino acids. V was pared by 2 bases and J by 0 bases, with 9 bases between. CDR3: CASSLVRSSTDTQYF. In nucleotides, the CDR3 is TGTGCCAGCAGCTTAGTTCGTAGCAGCACAGATACGCAGTATTTT.

This clone has at least ten counts. The chain has TRBV20-1 and TRBJ1-2, with a possible D match to TRBD1 (6 bases). The V gene's germline CDR1 is DFQATT and CDR2 SNEGSKA (reference sequence). V lost 0 bases and J 8 bases, leaving 10 bases between the germline ends. The CDR3 length is 12 residues. The CDR3 nucleotides are TGCAGTGCTAGAGAAGGGGGAGGGGGCTACACCTTC. It is translated as CSAREGGGGYTF.

The DNA of the CDR3 is TGCAGTGCTCATAGCCCGGGAATGGTCACCGGGGAGCTGTTTTTT. Translating gives CSAHSPGMVTGELFF. The chain uses TRBV20-1 and TRBJ2-2, with a possible D match to TRBD2 (5 bases). The germline V gene has CDR1 DFQATT and CDR2 SNEGSKA (reference sequence). V was clipped by 5 bases and J by 4 bases, with 17 bases between them. This CDR3 is built from 15 residues.

On this clone itself: Other DNA sequences in this sample translate to the same CDR3. The V gene is TRBV7-8, the J gene TRBJ2-5, with TRBD2 identical over 12 bases. Trimming took 5 bases from V and 3 from J; bases not matched to a gene: 7. This CDR3 spans 16 amino acids. From germline, CDR1 is SGHVS and CDR2 FQNEAQ. The CDR3 protein is CASSTRTSGTKETQYF. In nucleotides, the CDR3 is TGTGCCAGCAGCACCCGGACTAGCGGGACGAAAGAGACCCAGTACTTC.

This clone was counted many times. J is TRBJ2-1 and V is TRBV2; D perhaps matches TRBD2 (6 bases). The germline CDR1 and CDR2 sequences are SNHLY and FYNNEI. Trimming pared 5 bases from V and 0 bases from J, leaving 14 bases between. This CDR3 is 16 amino acids long. CDR3 DNA sequence: TGTGCCAGCAGTCTGGCCAGGACTAACTCCTACAATGAGCAGTTCTTC. This encodes CASSLARTNSYNEQFF.

This clone was picked up many times. J is TRBJ2-2 and V is TRBV6-1; 10 nucleotides line up with TRBD1. There are 16 residues in the CDR3. The germline gives CDR1 MNHNS, CDR2 SASEGT. V shed 5 bases and J 2 bases; nucleotides not matched to a gene: 5. Here the CDR3 reads CASSLWTGGNTGELFF. The CDR3 nucleotides are TGTGCCAGCAGTCTTTGGACAGGGGGAAACACCGGGGAGCTGTTTTTT.

This clone was recorded at least ten times. The same CDR3 can be traced to other DNA sequences in this sample. The gene calls are TRBV9 and TRBJ1-2, with D hard to call. Germline CDR1 is SGDLS and CDR2 is YYNGEE. Trimming took 2 bases from V and 7 from J, leaving 12 bases between them. This CDR3 is 13 amino acids long. CDR3 sequence: CASSVPGGSGYTF. CDR3 in DNA: TGTGCCAGCAGCGTCCCGGGAGGTAGTGGCTACACCTTC.

This clone has more than one count but fewer than ten. This chain joins TRBV9 and TRBJ2-1; D is undetermined. The CDR3 contains 16 residues. Germline loops: CDR1 SGDLS, CDR2 YYNGEE. V was clipped by 0 bases and J by 0 bases, with 10 bases between them. In nucleotides, the CDR3 is TGTGCCAGCAGCGTAGCAGACGCCAGCTCCTACAATGAGCAGTTCTTC. Its protein is CASSVADASSYNEQFF.

The genes are TRBV27 and TRBJ1-6; D call uncertain. Germline V lookup: CDR1 MNHEY, CDR2 SMNVEV (reference sequence). Trimming cost V 7 bases and J 6 bases, with 7 bases left between them. This CDR3 has 12 amino acids. CDR3 coding DNA: TGTGCCAGCACTGCCTCTAATTCACCCCTCCACTTT. Amino acids: CASTASNSPLHF.